This TCR beta chain was profiled in a study of identifying expanded T cells in peripheral blood. Broader study findings: Technical replicates showed roughly 1.2 changed clones; two weeks 15 to 20; four weeks 19.

Libraries were prepared by immunoSEQ multiplex PCR; TCRdb keeps only in-frame clonotypes and omits some of them. Among about 100,000 clones listed, around nine tenths were seen once. There are 16 residues in the CDR3. J was trimmed by 4 bases and V by 3 bases; bases with no gene match: 9. In germline, CDR1 is SGHRS, CDR2 YFSETQ. Comment on this clone: As yet, its antigen is unknown.

This chain links TRBV5-1 with TRBJ2-2; 7 bases line up with TRBD1. This TCR was sampled from a person aged 18 to 70 in good health. The sample comprised blood. The CDR3 loop is CASSSTGPRVTGELFF. DNA of the CDR3: TGCGCCAGCAGCTCGACAGGGCCCCGGGTCACCGGGGAGCTGTTTTTT.